Following are 5 T cell receptor beta chains from one sample sequenced in a study of beta chain features in type 1 diabetes. Sequencing targeted expressed TCRB transcripts, as all isolated RNA had been reverse transcribed. Generated by immunoSEQ multiplex PCR, the TCRdb table keeps only in-frame clones and is missing some. The sample has about 40,000 clones, 45% to 50% seen once. Sequencing used central memory CD4+ T cells from blood. All receptors come from a woman aged 18-29 years in good health.

The chain links TRBV7-9 to TRBJ2-5, with D unresolved. Trimming took off 5 bases at V and 7 bases at J, with 11 bases between the two ends. Looked up from germline, CDR1 is SEHNR and CDR2 is FQNEAQ (reference sequence). CDR3 size: 12 residues. CDR3 region: CASSRLTGTQYF. As DNA, the CDR3 is TGTGCCAGCAGCCGCCTTACGGGGACCCAGTACTTC.

V gene TRBV2 combines with J gene TRBJ2-7; D is undetermined. This CDR3 has 12 amino acids. Germline CDR1 is SNHLY and CDR2 is FYNNEI. The ends were cut back, 4 bases at V and 1 base at J, with 5 bases in the middle. CDR3 nucleotide sequence: TGTGCCAGCAGTGCATTTTCCTACGAGCAGTACTTC. Translated, it gives CASSAFSYEQYF.

This clone was recorded a few times. The chain is built from TRBV5-1 and TRBJ2-1; D may be TRBD2 (6 bases). Germline loops: CDR1 SGHRS, CDR2 YFSETQ. The V gene lost 2 bases and the J gene lost 0 bases, with 9 bases spanning the gap. This CDR3 region has 15 residues. The CDR3 DNA follows: TGCGCCAGCAGCTTAGCGACTAGCTCCTACAATGAGCAGTTCTTC. This sequence encodes CASSLATSSYNEQFF.

This clone has just a few counts. The CDR3 nucleotides read TGTGCCAGCCCCCCCAGGGGCAAGGAGACCCAGTACTTC. Translation: CASPPRGKETQYF. The chain uses TRBV27 and TRBJ2-5; D is perhaps TRBD1 (6 bases). The CDR3 extends over 13 amino acids. Between the trimmed V and J ends, which lost 8 bases and 5 bases, there was a span of 15 bases. CDR1 and CDR2 (germline): MNHEY, SMNVEV (reference sequence).

The chain joins TRBV15 to TRBJ2-1; 7 bases fit TRBD1. The CDR3 has 15 amino acids. CDR1 and CDR2 (germline): LNHNV, YYDKDF (reference sequence). Trimming took 4 bases from V and 7 from J; bases not matched to a gene: 10. CDR3 nucleotide sequence: TGTGCCACCAGCACCCAAGACAGGGAAGTAAATGAGCAGTTCTTC. Protein product: CATSTQDREVNEQFF.